The T cell receptor beta chain under discussion was sequenced for a study of T cells in Graves' hyperthyroidism and ophthalmopathy. From more than 9.5 ml of fresh peripheral blood, PBMCs were isolated. Study conclusions and caveats: The majority of expanded thyroid clonotypes above 0.001 also appeared in blood.

Regarding this clonotype: What it recognizes is unknown.

V lost 2 bases, J lost 4 bases, and 11 bases lay in between. This CDR3 is built from 14 residues. Germline V gives CDR1 DFQATT, CDR2 SNEGSKA (reference sequence). TCR beta CDR3 sequences were amplified from RNA transcripts. The TCR CDR3 first-round RT-PCR relied on the HTBI primer set. TCRdb re-called the multiplex PCR reads with MiXCR, one entry per CDR3 protein. The table records approximately 100,000 distinct CDR3 sequences, roughly 50% of them present only once. V and J are TRBV20-1 and TRBJ1-4; D may be TRBD1 (5 bases). The TCR was taken from a man aged 40-49 years with Graves' hyperthyroidism. The specimen sequenced was blood. The CDR3 loop reads CSARTGGGNEKLFF. CDR3 in DNA: TGCAGTGCTAGAACCGGGGGGGGTAATGAAAAACTGTTTTTT.